These 19 T cell receptor beta chains came from one sample sequenced in a study of blood T cell repertoires in COVID-19. The data were produced by immunoSEQ multiplex PCR, yet TCRdb's version contains in-frame clones alone and is incomplete. The data hold around 160,000 clones, with about 80% observed a single time. Sequencing input: PBMCs or T cells enriched from blood (not recorded which). The receptors derive from a man aged 50-60 years who had recovered from COVID-19.

The chain uses TRBV7-8 and TRBJ1-1, with D perhaps matching TRBD1 (5 bases). Germline V gene sequence: CDR1 SGHVS, CDR2 FQNEAQ. V was trimmed by 2 bases and J by 10 bases, leaving 17 bases between them. The CDR3 runs to 14 residues. The CDR3 here is CASSLFGQGVRAFF. DNA of the CDR3: TGTGCCAGCAGCTTATTCGGGCAAGGGGTGCGAGCTTTCTTT.

The chain recombines TRBV24-1 with TRBJ2-1; 8 positions match TRBD2. The V segment lost 4 bases and the J segment 2 bases; nucleotides outside the gene matches: 12. Germline CDR1 reads KGHDR; CDR2 reads SFDVKD. This CDR3 has 18 residues. DNA for the CDR3: TGTGCCACCAGTGACCCGACAAGAGCGGGGGACCCCTACAATGAGCAGTTCTTC. Its protein product is CATSDPTRAGDPYNEQFF.

This clone was counted once. This chain connects TRBV11-3 to TRBJ2-3; TRBD2 matches 10 bases. Trimming at V came to 0 bases and at J to 2 bases, leaving 8 bases not matched to a gene. The CDR3 runs to 18 residues. The germline CDR1 and CDR2 sequences are SGHNT and YENEEA. CDR3 DNA sequence: TGTGCCAGCAGCTTAGAGGACCTAGCGGGAGAGATCACAGATACGCAGTATTTT. Translation: CASSLEDLAGEITDTQYF. The whole variable domain, filled in from reference TRBV11-3 and TRBJ2-3, reads EAGVVQSPRYKIIEKKQPVAFWCNPISGHNTLYWYLQNLGQGPELLIRYENEEAVDDSQLPKDRFSAERLKGVDSTLKIQPAELGDSAVYLCASSLEDLAGEITDTQYFGPGTRLTVL.

The chain employs TRBV12-3 or TRBV12-4 and TRBJ2-1; D ambiguous. The CDR3 extends over 13 amino acids. Between the trimmed V and J ends, which lost 2 bases and 10 bases, there was a span of 12 bases. The CDR3 sequence: CASSLKPSAEQFF. As DNA, the CDR3 is TGTGCCAGCAGTTTAAAGCCGAGCGCCGAGCAGTTCTTC.

V gene TRBV10-1 combines with J gene TRBJ1-1; 7 nucleotides agree with TRBD1. CDR1 is WNHNN and CDR2 is SYGVQD in the germline V gene (reference sequence). The CDR3 has 14 amino acids. V lost 8 bases, J lost 6 bases, and 12 bases stayed unmatched. The CDR3 loop reads CASATGQKGAEAFF. As DNA, the CDR3 is TGCGCCAGCGCGACGGGACAGAAAGGAGCTGAAGCTTTCTTT.

J is TRBJ2-7 and V is TRBV7-6, with a weak D call TRBD1 (5 bases). Germline-derived CDR1 and CDR2 are SGHVS and FNYEAQ. V was cut by 2 bases and J by 2 bases, with 16 bases left in between. The CDR3 loop spans 16 amino acids. In DNA, the CDR3 is TGTGCCAGCAGCTTACGTACGACAGTCCAACCCTACGAGCAGTACTTC. This codes for CASSLRTTVQPYEQYF.

This chain connects TRBV7-2 to TRBJ2-1, with 13 bases lining up with TRBD2. The length of the CDR3 is 16 residues. Trimming cost V 1 base and J 6 bases; bases outside gene matches: 3. Per the germline V gene, CDR1 is SGHTA and CDR2 is FQGNSA. Written as DNA, the CDR3 is TGTGCCAGCAGCTTAGAACTAGCGGGAGGGGTCAATGAGCAGTTCTTC. As protein: CASSLELAGGVNEQFF.

The J gene is TRBJ2-3, the V gene TRBV28; TRBD1 might be the D (6 bases). Trimming removed 3 bases from V and 6 bases from J, with 10 bases in between. The length of the CDR3 is 13 residues. Germline V CDR1 and CDR2: MDHEN, SYDVKM. The CDR3 DNA reads as TGTGCCAGCAGTTTTATGGGGGCCGATACGCAGTATTTT. This codes for CASSFMGADTQYF.

J is TRBJ1-5 and V is TRBV6-4; no definite D call. V lost 6 bases and J 7 bases, leaving 7 bases between the germline ends. Germline V gene data show CDR1 as MRHNA and CDR2 as SNTAGT. The CDR3 has 11 amino acids. CDR3 in DNA: TGTGCCAGCAGGGGAGGACAGCCCCAGCATTTT. Its protein is CASRGGQPQHF.

The chain carries TRBV19 and TRBJ2-6; tentative D call: TRBD2 (5 bases). Trimming stripped 6 bases from V and 0 bases from J, with 15 bases between. This CDR3 spans 17 amino acids. Germline V lookup: CDR1 LNHDA, CDR2 SQIVND (reference sequence). The CDR3 region is CASSRWGVTSGANVLTF. CDR3 DNA: TGTGCCAGTAGCAGGTGGGGAGTTACCTCTGGGGCCAACGTCCTGACTTTC.

V usage is TRBV7-9 and J usage is TRBJ1-2; TRBD1 matches 8 bases. Germline V gene sequence: CDR1 SEHNR, CDR2 FQNEAQ (reference sequence). V lost 1 base and J lost 8; bases outside the gene matches: 6. The CDR3 is made up of 14 amino acids. The CDR3 DNA reads TGTGCCAGCAGCTTAGTTCCGGACAGGGTAGGCTACACCTTC. Protein: CASSLVPDRVGYTF.

The chain recombines TRBV3-1 (or the pseudogene TRBV3-2) with TRBJ2-7; TRBD2 matches at 7 bases. CDR1 and CDR2 (germline): LGHDT, YNNKEL (reference sequence). V gave up 6 bases and J gave up 5 bases; unmatched junction bases: 13. This CDR3 has 15 amino acids. CDR3 DNA sequence: TGTGCCAGCAGACCGACGGCAGGGAGGGGAAACGAGCAGTACTTC. Amino acid sequence: CASRPTAGRGNEQYF.

The gene calls are TRBV27 and TRBJ1-3; the D gene is possibly TRBD1 (6 bases). Germline V gene lookup returns CDR1 MNHEY and CDR2 SMNVEV (reference sequence). The V end lost 2 bases, the J end lost 4 bases, and 12 bases lay between the germline ends. The CDR3 runs 15 residues. In nucleotides, the CDR3 is TGTGCCAGCAGTTTACTCTTCGGACAGGGAAACACCATATATTTT. Translated: CASSLLFGQGNTIYF.

This clone showed up just once. This sequence joins TRBV2 and TRBJ2-1; D gene ambiguous. The CDR3 is 14 amino acids. Trimming left V 2 bases short and J 4 bases short, with 9 bases between. Germline lookup yields CDR1 SNHLY and CDR2 FYNNEI. CDR3 residues: CASSEHSNYNEQFF. CDR3 in DNA: TGTGCCAGCAGTGAACACAGTAATTACAATGAGCAGTTCTTC.

The chain couples TRBV21-1 to TRBJ1-2; TRBD1, the table's D call, was not compared with the DNA. TRBV21-1 is flagged as a pseudogene. CDR3 length equals 19 residues. DNA for the CDR3: TGTGCCAGCAGCTTACCCTGGAGGGGCAGGGGGCGATTTTGCTGTGGCTACACCTTC. Translating it yields CASSLPWRGRGRFCCGYTF.

The rearrangement joins TRBV7-6 to TRBJ1-5; 10 nucleotides agree with TRBD1. This CDR3 region has 16 residues. J was trimmed by 1 base and V by 1 base; bases with no gene match: 1. The germline CDR1 and CDR2 sequences are SGHVS and FNYEAQ. The CDR3 region is CASSLGTGGSNQPQHF. CDR3 coding DNA: TGTGCCAGCAGCTTAGGGACAGGGGGAAGCAATCAGCCCCAGCATTTT.

The V call is TRBV19, the J call TRBJ1-2, with 7 bases matching TRBD1. The germline CDR1 and CDR2 sequences are LNHDA and SQIVND (reference sequence). Losses at the gene ends were 8 bases for V and 3 bases for J; bases not matched to a gene: 6. This CDR3 spans 13 amino acids. The CDR3 loop reads CASGDRDDYGYTF. CDR3 sequence (DNA): TGTGCCAGTGGCGACAGGGATGACTATGGCTACACCTTC.

This clone appeared a few times. The V call is TRBV4-1, the J call TRBJ2-6; D is undetermined. V lost 4 bases to trimming and J lost 0 bases, with 4 bases between them. The V gene's germline CDR1 is MGHRA and CDR2 YSYEKL. This CDR3 is built from 14 residues. The CDR3 bases are TGCGCCAGCAGCCTCAGCTCTGGGGCCAACGTCCTGACTTTC. It yields the protein CASSLSSGANVLTF.

This clone was detected only once. The rearrangement uses TRBV3-1 (or the pseudogene TRBV3-2) and TRBJ1-1; D gene ambiguous. V lost 5 bases, J lost 0 bases, and 13 bases lay in between. The CDR3 contains 15 residues. Per germline, CDR1 LGHDT and CDR2 YNNKEL (reference sequence). The CDR3 region has the DNA TGTGCCAGCAGCGGCGACGGGGAGATGAACACTGAAGCTTTCTTT. It translates to CASSGDGEMNTEAFF.